The 22 T cell receptor beta chains below were found in one sample sequenced in a study of human CD4 T cells and Enterobacteriaceae. Clones were sequenced by immunoSEQ multiplex PCR, and TCRdb holds only the in-frame ones, with some missing. The sample shows over 950 clones, around 30% of them seen only once. After roughly 6-7 days, proliferating activated T cells were FACS-sorted as CFSE-low CD25+ ICOS+ cells. Sorted memory CD4+ T cells were CFSE-labeled and cultured 2:1 with irradiated antigen-pulsed autologous monocytes. Memory CD4+ T cells were sorted as all CD4+ cells except CD45RA+CCR7+CD95- naive cells, over 95% pure. The specimen sequenced was bacteria-reactive CD4+ T cells grown in culture. The sample's subset: CFSE-low proliferating memory CD4 T cells sorted after in vitro stimulation with a heat-inactivated bacterium or M. tuberculosis lysate. All receptors derive from a human donor in good health.

The gene calls are TRBV27 and TRBJ2-1, with 8 nucleotides matching TRBD2. Germline V gives CDR1 MNHEY, CDR2 SMNVEV (reference sequence). Unmatched junction bases numbered 17, after V lost 3 bases and J lost 7 bases. The CDR3 is 18 residues long. The CDR3 here is CASSFSSGFARGGNEQFF. CDR3 DNA sequence: TGTGCCAGCAGTTTTTCTAGCGGGTTCGCAAGAGGGGGGAATGAGCAGTTCTTC.

The chain employs TRBV2 and TRBJ1-6, with 7 bases fitting TRBD1. This CDR3 spans 14 amino acids. Germline values: CDR1 SNHLY, CDR2 FYNNEI. After removal of 5 bases from V and 10 bases from J, the junction contained 8 bases not matched to a gene. CDR3 in DNA: TGTGCCAGCAGTTACGACAGGGCCGGCTCACCCCTCCACTTT. Amino acids: CASSYDRAGSPLHF.

This clone was picked up a small number of times. The chain couples TRBV15 to TRBJ1-1, with 9 positions matching TRBD1. The V gene end was trimmed by 3 bases and the J gene end by 11 bases; junction bases not matched to a gene: 10. Germline V lookup: CDR1 LNHNV, CDR2 YYDKDF (reference sequence). This CDR3 is built from 14 residues. CDR3: CATSRSQGAPAAFF. In DNA form, the CDR3 reads TGTGCCACCAGCAGGTCACAGGGGGCGCCGGCGGCTTTCTTT. The full variable domain, in which reference TRBV15 and TRBJ1-1 provide the parts outside the CDR3, is DAMVIQNPRYQVTQFGKPVTLSCSQTLNHNVMYWYQQKSSQAPKLLFHYYDKDFNNEADTPDNFQSRRPNTSFCFLDIRSPGLGDTAMYLCATSRSQGAPAAFFGQGTRLTVV.

This clone showed up just a few times. The rearrangement uses TRBV28 and TRBJ2-7; 7 nucleotides line up with TRBD1. Per the germline V gene, CDR1 is MDHEN and CDR2 is SYDVKM. The CDR3 extends over 12 amino acids. Unmatched junction bases numbered 2, after V lost 4 bases and J lost 5 bases. In DNA form, the CDR3 reads TGTGCCAGCAGTTCTACAGGGGACGAGCAGTACTTC. Translated: CASSSTGDEQYF.

The V call is TRBV18, the J call TRBJ2-7; D is undetermined. Germline-derived CDR1 and CDR2 are KGHSH and LQKENI. The V end was cut by 8 bases, the J end by 4 bases, with 9 bases between. The CDR3 is 11 residues long. The CDR3 loop is CASRSYYEQYF. DNA for the CDR3: TGTGCCAGCAGGAGCTATTACGAGCAGTACTTC.

This sequence joins TRBV30 and TRBJ2-2, with 13 bases identical to TRBD2. V trimming: 2 bases; J trimming: 7 bases; junction bases outside the gene matches: 10. CDR3 length: 17 residues. Germline CDR1 GTSNPN, CDR2 SVGIG (reference sequence). DNA of the CDR3: TGTGCCTGGAGTACGGGACTAGCGGGAAGTATAGGCGGGGAGCTGTTTTTT. Translating gives CAWSTGLAGSIGGELFF.

This chain links TRBV19 with TRBJ2-5; D ambiguous. The germline V gene has CDR1 LNHDA and CDR2 SQIVND (reference sequence). Trimming shortened V by 1 base and J by 0 bases, and 6 bases separated the two germline ends. This CDR3 comprises 14 residues. CDR3 sequence: CASSIAGDQETQYF. The CDR3 nucleotides are TGTGCCAGTAGTATAGCCGGAGACCAAGAGACCCAGTACTTC.

This clone appeared a few times. The CDR3 here is CASSVLNFADEQFF. The CDR3 bases are TGTGCCAGCAGCGTTCTAAACTTCGCGGATGAGCAGTTCTTC. The chain uses TRBV7-3 and TRBJ2-1; D is undetermined. Trimming pared 5 bases from V and 8 bases from J, leaving 16 bases between. Per germline, CDR1 SGHTA and CDR2 FQGTGA. This CDR3 is 14 amino acids long.

V and J are TRBV2 and TRBJ1-1; D may be TRBD1 (6 bases). CDR3 length: 12 residues. The germline V and J ends were trimmed by 10 bases and 5 bases, with 14 bases remaining between them. The V gene's germline CDR1 is SNHLY and CDR2 FYNNEI. The CDR3 reads CATKQGGTEAFF. The DNA for the CDR3 is TGTGCCACTAAACAGGGAGGTACTGAAGCTTTCTTT.

The rearrangement links TRBV15 to TRBJ1-1; D gene uncertain. Deletions cut 5 bases from V and 4 bases from J, with 8 bases between. The CDR3 extends over 12 amino acids. In germline, CDR1 is LNHNV, CDR2 YYDKDF (reference sequence). DNA for the CDR3: TGTGCCACCAGCGAGACCTTCACTGAAGCTTTCTTT. Translating it yields CATSETFTEAFF.

This clone is classed as large. V gene TRBV18 combines with J gene TRBJ1-2; D uncertain. CDR1 is KGHSH and CDR2 is LQKENI in the germline V gene. The CDR3 covers 12 residues. Trimming stripped 4 bases from V and 4 bases from J, with 7 bases between. The chain's CDR3 is CASSRGVYGYTF. The CDR3 DNA reads as TGTGCCAGCTCACGCGGAGTCTATGGCTACACCTTC.

This sequence joins TRBV11-2 and TRBJ2-5; 9 bases are a match to TRBD2. The CDR3 extends over 18 amino acids. Germline CDR1 reads SGHAT; CDR2 reads FQNNGV. V lost 2 bases and J lost 2; bases outside the gene matches: 12. Written as DNA, the CDR3 is TGTGCCAGCAGCTTAAATTCCCCTAGCGGGAATCATCAAGAGACCCAGTACTTC. Translation gives CASSLNSPSGNHQETQYF.

This clone has more than one count but fewer than ten. The rearrangement joins TRBV5-1 to TRBJ1-3; the D gene is possibly TRBD1 (5 bases). V was shortened by 4 bases and J by 4 bases, with 15 bases between the two germline ends. The CDR3 is 15 amino acids. The germline V gene encodes CDR1 SGHRS and CDR2 YFSETQ. The CDR3 DNA follows: TGCGCCAGCAGCCCCTTGGACACACGCGGAAACACCATATATTTT. It codes for CASSPLDTRGNTIYF.

There are a few counts of this clone. V gene TRBV10-3 combines with J gene TRBJ2-1, with D tentatively TRBD1 or TRBD2 (6 bases each). The CDR3 is 15 amino acids. Germline-derived CDR1 and CDR2 are ENHRY and SYGVKD. Between the trimmed V and J ends, which lost 0 bases and 8 bases, there was a span of 14 bases. The CDR3 sequence is CAISESIGGWDEQFF. CDR3 nucleotide sequence: TGTGCCATCAGTGAGTCGATCGGGGGCTGGGATGAGCAGTTCTTC.

A few counts support this clone. J is TRBJ2-7 and V is TRBV7-9, with 10 bases aligning to TRBD1. Trimming took 0 bases from V and 2 from J; bases not matched to a gene: 1. The CDR3 runs 15 residues. The germline gives CDR1 SEHNR, CDR2 FQNEAQ (reference sequence). The CDR3 protein is CASSLAGQGPYEQYF. The DNA for the CDR3 is TGTGCCAGCAGCTTAGCGGGACAGGGGCCCTACGAGCAGTACTTC.

The J gene is TRBJ2-2, the V gene TRBV4-1; the match to TRBD2 covers 8 bases. The CDR3 length is 17 residues. The germline CDR1 and CDR2 sequences are MGHRA and YSYEKL. V shed 4 bases, J shed 2 bases, and the junction held 9 bases outside the gene matches. The DNA for the CDR3 is TGCGCCAGCAGCCCCGGGAGGGCCAGCCGTAACACCGGGGAGCTGTTTTTT. As protein: CASSPGRASRNTGELFF.

This sequence joins TRBV6-5 and TRBJ2-7; 10 nucleotides match TRBD2. The CDR3 loop spans 15 amino acids. V trimming: 5 bases; J trimming: 0 bases; junction bases outside the gene matches: 4. In germline, CDR1 is MNHEY, CDR2 SVGAGI. The CDR3 here is CASSRSSGSSYEQYF. CDR3 DNA sequence: TGTGCCAGCAGTCGATCTAGCGGGAGCTCCTACGAGCAGTACTTC.

The chain uses TRBV7-9 and TRBJ1-2; D not resolved. V was pared by 1 base and J by 2 bases, with 5 bases between. Germline loops: CDR1 SEHNR, CDR2 FQNEAQ (reference sequence). The CDR3 extends over 13 amino acids. This CDR3 is CASSLVANYGYTF. The DNA of the CDR3 is TGTGCCAGCAGCTTAGTGGCAAACTATGGCTACACCTTC.

This clone was observed a few times. This chain links TRBV25-1 with TRBJ2-2; D might be TRBD1 (5 bases). Trimming took 5 bases from V and 6 from J, leaving 10 bases between them. Germline V gene sequence: CDR1 MGHDK, CDR2 SYGVNS. The length of the CDR3 is 13 residues. CDR3 protein: CASSIRVAGELFF. The CDR3 DNA is TGTGCCAGCAGTATCAGGGTGGCCGGGGAGCTGTTTTTT.

V gene TRBV7-2 combines with J gene TRBJ2-5; D may be TRBD2 (5 bases). The CDR3 runs to 14 residues. CDR1 is SGHTA, CDR2 FQGNSA, per germline. V lost 1 base to trimming and J lost 3 bases, with 9 bases between them. The DNA of the CDR3 is TGTGCCAGCAGCTTAGTGACGGGGAAAGAGACCCAGTACTTC. It translates to CASSLVTGKETQYF.

The chain combines TRBV7-6 with TRBJ2-1, with TRBD2 matching 12 bases. Looked up from germline, CDR1 is SGHVS and CDR2 is FNYEAQ. This CDR3 contains 17 residues. Trimming cost V 1 base and J 6 bases; bases outside gene matches: 7. The CDR3 DNA is TGTGCCAGCAGCTTAGGGACTAGCGGGATCATTAGCAATGAGCAGTTCTTC. Protein product: CASSLGTSGIISNEQFF. Filled out from reference TRBV7-6 and TRBJ2-1, the complete variable domain reads GAGVSQSPRYKVTKRGQDVALRCDPISGHVSLYWYRQALGQGPEFLTYFNYEAQQDKSGLPNDRFSAERPEGSISTLTIQRTEQRDSAMYRCASSLGTSGIISNEQFFGPGTRLTVL.

Sample share makes this clone large (0.1 to 1%). This chain joins TRBV9 and TRBJ2-4, with 9 nucleotides matching TRBD2. The CDR3 is made up of 14 amino acids. After removal of 2 bases from V and 11 bases from J, the junction contained 8 bases not matched to a gene. Germline CDR1 and CDR2: SGDLS and YYNGEE. The CDR3 reads CASSVVAGDRVQYF. The CDR3 DNA is TGTGCCAGCAGCGTCGTAGCGGGAGATAGAGTTCAGTACTTC. The whole variable domain, filled in from reference TRBV9 and TRBJ2-4, reads DSGVTQTPKHLITATGQRVTLRCSPRSGDLSVYWYQQSLDQGLQFLIQYYNGEERAKGNILERFSAQQFPDLHSELNLSSLELGDSALYFCASSVVAGDRVQYFGAGTRLSVL.